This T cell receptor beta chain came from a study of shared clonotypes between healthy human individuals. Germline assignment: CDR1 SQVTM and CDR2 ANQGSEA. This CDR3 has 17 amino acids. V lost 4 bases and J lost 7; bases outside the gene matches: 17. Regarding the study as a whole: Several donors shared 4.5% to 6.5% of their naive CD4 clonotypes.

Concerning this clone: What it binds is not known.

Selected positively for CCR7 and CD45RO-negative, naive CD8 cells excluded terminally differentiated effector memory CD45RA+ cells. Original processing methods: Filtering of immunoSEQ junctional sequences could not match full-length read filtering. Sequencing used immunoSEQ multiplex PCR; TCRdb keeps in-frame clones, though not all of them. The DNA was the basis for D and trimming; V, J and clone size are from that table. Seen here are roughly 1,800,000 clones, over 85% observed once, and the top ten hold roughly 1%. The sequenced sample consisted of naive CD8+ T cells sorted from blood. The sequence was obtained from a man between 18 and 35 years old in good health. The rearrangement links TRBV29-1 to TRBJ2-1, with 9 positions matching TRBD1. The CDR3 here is CSVAGTGYGLWANEQFF. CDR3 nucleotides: TGCAGCGTTGCTGGGACAGGGTATGGTTTGTGGGCAAATGAGCAGTTCTTC.